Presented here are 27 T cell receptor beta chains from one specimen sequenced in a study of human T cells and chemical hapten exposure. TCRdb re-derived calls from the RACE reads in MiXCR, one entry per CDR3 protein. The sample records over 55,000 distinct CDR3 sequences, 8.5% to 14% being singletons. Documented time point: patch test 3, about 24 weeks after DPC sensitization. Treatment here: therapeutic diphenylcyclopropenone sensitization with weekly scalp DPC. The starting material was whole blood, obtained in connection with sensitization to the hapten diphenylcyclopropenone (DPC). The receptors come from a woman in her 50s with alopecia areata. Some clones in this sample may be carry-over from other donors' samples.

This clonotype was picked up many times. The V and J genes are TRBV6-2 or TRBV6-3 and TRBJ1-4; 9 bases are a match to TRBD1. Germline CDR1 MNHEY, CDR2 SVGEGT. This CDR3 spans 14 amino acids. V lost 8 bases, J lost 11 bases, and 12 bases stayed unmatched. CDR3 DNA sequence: TGTGCCAGCGCCACCGGGACAGGGATTCGGAAACTGTTTTTT. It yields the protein CASATGTGIRKLFF.

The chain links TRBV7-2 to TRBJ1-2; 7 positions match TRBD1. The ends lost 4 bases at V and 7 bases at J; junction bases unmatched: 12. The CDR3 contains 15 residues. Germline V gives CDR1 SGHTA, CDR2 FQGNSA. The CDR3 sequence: CASSSGPRQGGGYTF. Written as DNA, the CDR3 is TGTGCCAGCAGCTCCGGCCCCCGACAGGGTGGTGGCTACACCTTC.

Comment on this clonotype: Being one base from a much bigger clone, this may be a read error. This CDR3 reads CASSGSQPQHF. The CDR3 nucleotides are TGTGCCAGCAGTGGAAGTCAGCCCCAGCATTTT. The chain combines TRBV28 with TRBJ1-5; D unresolved. Trimming cost V 5 bases and J 6 bases, with 5 bases left between them. Germline CDR1 and CDR2: MDHEN and SYDVKM. This CDR3 has 11 residues.

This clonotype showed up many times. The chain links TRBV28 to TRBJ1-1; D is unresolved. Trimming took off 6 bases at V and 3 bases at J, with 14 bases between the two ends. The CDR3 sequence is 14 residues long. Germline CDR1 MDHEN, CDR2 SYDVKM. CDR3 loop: CASRPWSRDTEAFF. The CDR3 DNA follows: TGTGCCAGCAGACCCTGGTCTCGCGACACTGAAGCTTTCTTT.

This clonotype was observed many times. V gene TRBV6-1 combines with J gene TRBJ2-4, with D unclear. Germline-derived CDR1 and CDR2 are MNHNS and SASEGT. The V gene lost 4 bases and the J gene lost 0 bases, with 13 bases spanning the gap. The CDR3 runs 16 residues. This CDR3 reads CASSVQPELAKNIQYF. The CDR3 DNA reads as TGTGCCAGCAGTGTACAACCGGAGTTAGCCAAAAACATTCAGTACTTC.

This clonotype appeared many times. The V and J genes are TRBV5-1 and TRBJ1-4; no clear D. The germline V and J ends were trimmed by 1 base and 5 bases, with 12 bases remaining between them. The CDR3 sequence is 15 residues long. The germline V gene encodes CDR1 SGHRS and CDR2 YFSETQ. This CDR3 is CASSLTVSLNEKLFF. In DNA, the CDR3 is TGCGCCAGCAGCTTGACGGTATCCCTGAATGAAAAACTGTTTTTT.

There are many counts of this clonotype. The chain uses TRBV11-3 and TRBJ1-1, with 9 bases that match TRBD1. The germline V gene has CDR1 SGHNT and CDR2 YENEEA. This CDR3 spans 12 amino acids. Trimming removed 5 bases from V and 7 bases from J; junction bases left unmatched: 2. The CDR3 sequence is CASSLGQGEAFF. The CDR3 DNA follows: TGTGCCAGCAGCCTGGGACAGGGTGAAGCTTTCTTT.

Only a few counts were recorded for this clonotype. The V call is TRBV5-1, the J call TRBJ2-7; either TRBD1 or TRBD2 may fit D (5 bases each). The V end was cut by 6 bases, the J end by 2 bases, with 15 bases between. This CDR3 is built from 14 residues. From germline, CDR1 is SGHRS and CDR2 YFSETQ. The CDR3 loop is CASKRRDQTYEQYF. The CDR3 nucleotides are TGCGCCAGCAAAAGACGGGACCAGACCTACGAGCAGTACTTC.

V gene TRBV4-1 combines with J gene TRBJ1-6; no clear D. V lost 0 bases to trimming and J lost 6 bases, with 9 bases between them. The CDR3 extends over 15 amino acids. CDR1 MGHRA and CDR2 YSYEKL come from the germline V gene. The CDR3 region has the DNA TGCGCCAGCAGCCAAGATCAACACCTTAATTCACCCCTCCACTTT. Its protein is CASSQDQHLNSPLHF.

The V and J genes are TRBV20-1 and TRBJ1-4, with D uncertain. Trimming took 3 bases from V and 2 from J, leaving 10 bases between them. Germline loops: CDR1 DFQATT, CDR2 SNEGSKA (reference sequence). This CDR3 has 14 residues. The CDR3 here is CSASGRRTNEKLFF. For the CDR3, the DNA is TGCAGTGCTAGTGGTCGGCGGACTAATGAAAAACTGTTTTTT.

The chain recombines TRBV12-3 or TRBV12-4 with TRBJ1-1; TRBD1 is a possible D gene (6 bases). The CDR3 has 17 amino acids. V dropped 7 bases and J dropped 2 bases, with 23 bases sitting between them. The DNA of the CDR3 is TGTGCCAGCAACCCGGGATCGTGGCTCAGGGGAAACACTGAAGCTTTCTTT. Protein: CASNPGSWLRGNTEAFF.

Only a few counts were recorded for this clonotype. The CDR3 sequence: CASSTGYYGYTF. CDR3 in DNA: TGTGCCAGCAGTACAGGGTACTATGGCTACACCTTC. The V gene is TRBV6-5, the J gene TRBJ1-2, with D maybe TRBD1 (6 bases). Looked up from germline, CDR1 is MNHEY and CDR2 is SVGAGI. Trimming took 5 bases from V and 3 from J, leaving 7 bases between them. This CDR3 is built from 12 residues.

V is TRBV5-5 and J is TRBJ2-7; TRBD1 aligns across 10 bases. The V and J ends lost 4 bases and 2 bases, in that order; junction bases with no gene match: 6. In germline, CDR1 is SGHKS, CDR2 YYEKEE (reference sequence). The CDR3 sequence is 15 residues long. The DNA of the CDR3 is TGTGCCAGCAGCAGGGACAGGGGACTTACCTACGAGCAGTACTTC. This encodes CASSRDRGLTYEQYF. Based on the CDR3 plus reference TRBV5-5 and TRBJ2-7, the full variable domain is DAGVTQSPTHLIKTRGQQVTLRCSPISGHKSVSWYQQVLGQGPQFIFQYYEKEERGRGNFPDRFSARQFPNYSSELNVNALLLGDSALYLCASSRDRGLTYEQYFGPGTRLTVT.

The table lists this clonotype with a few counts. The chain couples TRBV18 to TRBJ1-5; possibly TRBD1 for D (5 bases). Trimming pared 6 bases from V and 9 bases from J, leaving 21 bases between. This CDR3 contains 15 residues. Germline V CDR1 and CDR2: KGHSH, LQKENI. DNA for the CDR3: TGTGCCAGCTCTCCCGGGACCCTTGTTTCAGGGCCCCAGCATTTT. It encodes CASSPGTLVSGPQHF.

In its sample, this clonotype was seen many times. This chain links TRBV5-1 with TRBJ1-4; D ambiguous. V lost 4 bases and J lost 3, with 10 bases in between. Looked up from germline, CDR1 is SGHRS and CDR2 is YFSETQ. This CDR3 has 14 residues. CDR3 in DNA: TGCGCCAGCAGCCTGACTCACCCTAATGAAAAACTGTTTTTT. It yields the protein CASSLTHPNEKLFF.

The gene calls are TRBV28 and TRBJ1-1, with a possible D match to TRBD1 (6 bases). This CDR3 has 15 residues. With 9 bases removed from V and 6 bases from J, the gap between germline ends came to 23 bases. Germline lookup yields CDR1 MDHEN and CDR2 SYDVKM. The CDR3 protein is CASFASRGGVAEAFF. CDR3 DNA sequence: TGTGCCAGTTTCGCTTCCCGGGGGGGCGTGGCTGAAGCTTTCTTT. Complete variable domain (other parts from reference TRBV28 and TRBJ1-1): DVKVTQSSRYLVKRTGEKVFLECVQDMDHENMFWYRQDPGLGLRLIYFSYDVKMKEKGDIPEGYSVSREKKERFSLILESASTNQTSMYLCASFASRGGVAEAFFGQGTRLTVV.

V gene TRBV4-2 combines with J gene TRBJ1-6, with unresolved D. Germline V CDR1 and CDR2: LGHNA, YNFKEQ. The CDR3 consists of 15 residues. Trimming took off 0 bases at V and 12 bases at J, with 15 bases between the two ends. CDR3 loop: CASSQELEGARPLHF. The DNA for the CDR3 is TGTGCCAGCAGCCAAGAATTGGAGGGTGCCAGACCCCTCCACTTT.

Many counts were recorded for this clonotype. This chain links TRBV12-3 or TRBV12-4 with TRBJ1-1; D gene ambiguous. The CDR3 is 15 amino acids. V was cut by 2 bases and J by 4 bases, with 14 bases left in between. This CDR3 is CASSLIGGVGTEAFF. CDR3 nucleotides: TGTGCCAGCAGTTTAATAGGAGGTGTGGGCACTGAAGCTTTCTTT.

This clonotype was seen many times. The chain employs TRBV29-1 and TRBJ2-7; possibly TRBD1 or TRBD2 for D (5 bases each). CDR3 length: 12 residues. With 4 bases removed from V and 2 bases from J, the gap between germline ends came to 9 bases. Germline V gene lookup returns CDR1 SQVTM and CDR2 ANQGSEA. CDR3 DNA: TGCAGCGTTGTGGTGGGGGCCTACGAGCAGTACTTC. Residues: CSVVVGAYEQYF.

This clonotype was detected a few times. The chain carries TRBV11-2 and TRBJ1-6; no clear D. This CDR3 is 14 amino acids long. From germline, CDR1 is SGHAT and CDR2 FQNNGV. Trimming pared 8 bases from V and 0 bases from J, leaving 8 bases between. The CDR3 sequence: CASCDSSYNSPLHF. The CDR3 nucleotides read TGTGCCAGCTGCGATAGCTCCTATAATTCACCCCTCCACTTT.

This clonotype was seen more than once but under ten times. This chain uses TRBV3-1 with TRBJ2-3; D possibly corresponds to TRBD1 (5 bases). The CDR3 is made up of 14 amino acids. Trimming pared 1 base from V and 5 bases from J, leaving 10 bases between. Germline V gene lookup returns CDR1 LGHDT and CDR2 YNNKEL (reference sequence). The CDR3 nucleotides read TGTGCCAGCAGCCAAGCAGGGTTTAGAGATACGCAGTATTTT. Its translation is CASSQAGFRDTQYF.

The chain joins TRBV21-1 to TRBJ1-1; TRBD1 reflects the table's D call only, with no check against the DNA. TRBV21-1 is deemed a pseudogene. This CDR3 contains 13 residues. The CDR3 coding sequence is TGTGCCAGCGGACAGGGGGCGGCCACTGAAGCTTTCTTT. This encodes CASGQGAATEAFF.

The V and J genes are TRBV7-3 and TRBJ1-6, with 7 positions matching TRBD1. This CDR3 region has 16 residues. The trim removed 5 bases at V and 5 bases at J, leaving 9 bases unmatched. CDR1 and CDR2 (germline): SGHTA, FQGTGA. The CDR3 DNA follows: TGTGCCAGCAGCCCTAGCGGGGGACAGAATAATTCACCCCTCCACTTT. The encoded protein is CASSPSGGQNNSPLHF.

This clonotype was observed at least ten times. The CDR3 DNA follows: TGCGCCAGCAGTTCACCCGGGGCAGGGGACCGCCAAGAGACCCAGTACTTC. It translates to CASSSPGAGDRQETQYF. The chain has TRBV10-1 and TRBJ2-5; a weak D match, TRBD1 (6 bases). Trimming removed 5 bases from V and 1 base from J, with 20 bases in between. The CDR3 contains 17 residues. In germline, CDR1 is WNHNN, CDR2 SYGVQD (reference sequence).

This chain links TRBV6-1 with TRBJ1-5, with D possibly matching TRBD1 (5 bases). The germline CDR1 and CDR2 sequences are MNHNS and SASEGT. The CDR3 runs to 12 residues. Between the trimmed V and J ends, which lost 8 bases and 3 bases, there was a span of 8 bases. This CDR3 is CASRDPNQPQHF. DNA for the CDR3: TGTGCCAGCCGGGACCCCAATCAGCCCCAGCATTTT.

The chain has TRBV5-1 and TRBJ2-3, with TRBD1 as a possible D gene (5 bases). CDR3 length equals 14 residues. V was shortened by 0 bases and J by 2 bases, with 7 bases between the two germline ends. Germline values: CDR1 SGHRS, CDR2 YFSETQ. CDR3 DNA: TGCGCCAGCAGCTTGGCGGACATCACAGATACGCAGTATTTT. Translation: CASSLADITDTQYF.

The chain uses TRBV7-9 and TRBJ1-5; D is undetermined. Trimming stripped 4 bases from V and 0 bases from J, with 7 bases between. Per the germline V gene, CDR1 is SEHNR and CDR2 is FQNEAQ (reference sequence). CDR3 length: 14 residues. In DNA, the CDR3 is TGTGCCAGCAGCTCGACATATAGCAATCAGCCCCAGCATTTT. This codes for CASSSTYSNQPQHF.